Presented here are 20 T cell receptor beta chains from one specimen sequenced in a study of blood T cell repertoires in COVID-19. TCRdb keeps only in-frame clones here, not all; method: immunoSEQ multiplex PCR. In the table there are about 480,000 clones, roughly 91% of which are singletons. Sequencing was carried out using peripheral blood. The receptors here all came from a woman in her twenties or thirties with acute or convalescent COVID-19.

The chain joins TRBV9 to TRBJ1-1; possible D gene TRBD1, 6 bases. The CDR3 covers 15 residues. The V gene lost 4 bases and the J gene lost 1 base, with 14 bases spanning the gap. Germline loops: CDR1 SGDLS, CDR2 YYNGEE. DNA of the CDR3: TGTGCCAGCAGCATCGGACAGTCGGCGAACACTGAAGCTTTCTTT. This codes for CASSIGQSANTEAFF.

The chain uses TRBV6-5 and TRBJ2-6; D may be TRBD2 (5 bases). This CDR3 has 15 amino acids. The germline V gene has CDR1 MNHEY and CDR2 SVGAGI. V was shortened by 6 bases and J by 0 bases, with 9 bases between the two germline ends. Here the CDR3 DNA reads TGTGCCAGCAGCCCGGGAAACTCTGGGGCCAACGTCCTGACTTTC. Its translation is CASSPGNSGANVLTF.

The chain uses TRBV6-5 and TRBJ1-1, with 8 bases aligning to TRBD1. The CDR3 has 15 amino acids. The V gene's germline CDR1 is MNHEY and CDR2 SVGAGI. The V gene end was trimmed by 5 bases and the J gene end by 6 bases; junction bases not matched to a gene: 11. CDR3 nucleotide sequence: TGTGCCAGCAGTACAGGGGGAGGTATCTTATCTGAAGCTTTCTTT. Its translation: CASSTGGGILSEAFF.

This clone is a singleton in its sample. This chain joins TRBV23-1 and TRBJ2-2; a possible D gene is TRBD1 (5 bases). TRBV23-1 is filed as an ORF, its function uncertain. The length of the CDR3 is 16 residues. V was clipped by 11 bases and J by 1 base, with 20 bases between them. The DNA for the CDR3 is TGCGCCCAGACCGACAGACGAAATTTGAACACCGGGGAGCTGTTTTTT. Amino acid sequence: CAQTDRRNLNTGELFF.

The CDR3 protein is CATSVGSGGVRGSYNSPLHF. The CDR3 DNA sequence: TGTGCCACCAGTGTTGGATCTGGCGGGGTGCGCGGCTCCTATAATTCACCCCTCCACTTT. The chain couples TRBV24-1 to TRBJ1-6; D not resolved. Germline lookup yields CDR1 KGHDR and CDR2 SFDVKD. Trimming removed 5 bases at V and 0 bases at J, with 22 bases between. The CDR3 length is 20 residues.

This clone turned up a few times. The chain links TRBV28 to TRBJ1-2; 7 bases agree with TRBD1. CDR1 and CDR2 (germline): MDHEN, SYDVKM. V lost 5 bases, J lost 5 bases, and 8 bases stayed unmatched. This CDR3 has 14 amino acids. For the CDR3, the DNA is TGTGCCAGCAGTCAAGAGGGGGCGCGTTATGGCTACACCTTC. Translation: CASSQEGARYGYTF.

The rearrangement joins TRBV2 to TRBJ1-2; D remains unclear. CDR1 and CDR2 from the germline V gene are SNHLY and FYNNEI. The CDR3 runs to 11 residues. Trimming removed 7 bases at V and 7 bases at J, with 10 bases between. CDR3 nucleotides: TGTGCCAGCACCGCATACAGTGGCTACACCTTC. Protein product: CASTAYSGYTF.

The chain has TRBV5-4 and TRBJ2-7; 8 bases align to TRBD1. Looked up from germline, CDR1 is SGHNT and CDR2 is YYREEE (reference sequence). Losses at the gene ends were 0 bases for V and 5 bases for J; bases not matched to a gene: 7. This CDR3 region has 15 residues. In DNA, the CDR3 is TGTGCCAGCAGCTTGGCCGGAGCAGGGGGCAACGAGCAGTACTTC. Amino acids: CASSLAGAGGNEQYF.

V usage is TRBV12-5 and J usage is TRBJ2-1; D is perhaps TRBD1 (6 bases). The CDR3 runs 16 residues. Trimming shortened V by 7 bases and J by 7 bases, and 23 bases separated the two germline ends. Germline loops: CDR1 LGHNT, CDR2 FRNRAP. CDR3 coding DNA: TGTGCTAGTGCCACCGGATGGGACAAGGGGATTAATGAGCAGTTCTTC. Translated: CASATGWDKGINEQFF.

The chain combines TRBV2 with TRBJ1-5; 7 bases are shared with TRBD1. With 1 base clipped from V and 6 bases from J, the junction kept 9 bases outside the gene matches. The CDR3 is 16 amino acids. From germline, CDR1 is SNHLY and CDR2 FYNNEI. CDR3 bases: TGTGCCAGCAGTGAAGGGTTGGCAGGGGGTATTCAGCCCCAGCATTTT. As protein: CASSEGLAGGIQPQHF.

The rearrangement links TRBV5-4 to TRBJ2-7, with D possibly being TRBD2 (7 bases). CDR3 length: 15 amino acids. Trimming took off 0 bases at V and 5 bases at J, with 15 bases between the two ends. Germline CDR1 reads SGHNT; CDR2 reads YYREEE (reference sequence). In DNA form, the CDR3 reads TGTGCCAGCAGCTTGGTGGGGGGGCGGGGAAACGAGCAGTACTTC. It encodes CASSLVGGRGNEQYF.

The chain recombines TRBV21-1 with TRBJ2-7; the tabulated D call, TRBD1, remains unverified against the DNA. TRBV21-1 is reported as a pseudogene. The CDR3 covers 15 residues. As DNA, the CDR3 is TGTGCCAGCACCTTAACGGGACATAGGTCCTACGAGCAGTACTTC. The encoded protein is CASTLTGHRSYEQYF.

A few counts support this clone. The chain couples TRBV29-1 to TRBJ1-1; D remains unclear. The germline V and J ends were trimmed by 7 bases and 4 bases, with 7 bases remaining between them. CDR1 is SQVTM, CDR2 ANQGSEA, per germline. This CDR3 is 10 amino acids long. This CDR3 is CSAGSTEAFF. The CDR3 DNA reads TGCAGCGCGGGGAGCACTGAAGCTTTCTTT. Complete variable domain (other parts from reference TRBV29-1 and TRBJ1-1): SAVISQKPSRDICQRGTSLTIQCQVDSQVTMMFWYRQQPGQSLTLIATANQGSEATYESGFVIDKFPISRPNLTFSTLTVSNMSPEDSSIYLCSAGSTEAFFGQGTRLTVV.

The V and J genes are TRBV13 and TRBJ2-7, with 8 bases fitting TRBD1. V shed 5 bases, J shed 6 bases, and the junction held 6 bases outside the gene matches. Germline loops: CDR1 PRHDT, CDR2 FYEKMQ (reference sequence). The CDR3 contains 13 residues. The CDR3 here is CASSTRGRGEQYF. For the CDR3, the DNA is TGTGCCAGCAGCACCAGGGGGCGCGGCGAGCAGTACTTC.

The chain joins TRBV10-3 to TRBJ2-5; tentatively, D is TRBD2 (5 bases). Germline CDR1 is ENHRY and CDR2 is SYGVKD. The CDR3 length is 12 residues. Trimming took off 4 bases at V and 4 bases at J, with 7 bases between the two ends. The CDR3 DNA reads as TGTGCCATCAGTGGGGCGGGAGAGACCCAGTACTTC. Its protein is CAISGAGETQYF.

The rearrangement uses TRBV10-1 and TRBJ1-4, with TRBD1 as a possible D gene (6 bases). CDR1 is WNHNN and CDR2 is SYGVQD in the germline V gene (reference sequence). The CDR3 loop spans 16 amino acids. Trimming shortened V by 6 bases and J by 2 bases, and 16 bases separated the two germline ends. The CDR3 DNA follows: TGCGCCAGCAGCGAAGAAACAGGGTCGACTAATGAAAAACTGTTTTTT. Translation gives CASSEETGSTNEKLFF.

This chain uses TRBV9 with TRBJ2-5, with D maybe TRBD1 (6 bases). V shed 3 bases and J shed 1 base, with 13 bases lying between them. In germline, CDR1 is SGDLS, CDR2 YYNGEE. The CDR3 covers 15 residues. The CDR3 DNA is TGTGCCAGCAGCGCCTCAGGGGTCCCCCAAGAGACCCAGTACTTC. The encoded protein is CASSASGVPQETQYF.

This chain joins TRBV29-1 and TRBJ2-5, with TRBD2 matching over 8 bases. Germline CDR1 and CDR2: SQVTM and ANQGSEA. Losses at the gene ends were 7 bases for V and 5 bases for J; bases not matched to a gene: 12. CDR3 size: 14 residues. The DNA of the CDR3 is TGCAGCGCCATTGGTAGCGGGGCTGGGGAGACCCAGTACTTC. Encoded protein: CSAIGSGAGETQYF. Full variable domain (rest looked up from reference TRBV29-1 and TRBJ2-5): SAVISQKPSRDICQRGTSLTIQCQVDSQVTMMFWYRQQPGQSLTLIATANQGSEATYESGFVIDKFPISRPNLTFSTLTVSNMSPEDSSIYLCSAIGSGAGETQYFGPGTRLLVL.

The chain carries TRBV11-2 and TRBJ2-1; 10 bases align to TRBD2. V trimming: 1 base; J trimming: 4 bases; junction bases outside the gene matches: 10. The CDR3 extends over 18 amino acids. Germline-derived CDR1 and CDR2 are SGHAT and FQNNGV. The CDR3 coding sequence is TGTGCCAGCAGCTTAGGGCCCCTAGCGGGGGCCCTATACAATGAGCAGTTCTTC. Translation gives CASSLGPLAGALYNEQFF.

This clone has just one count. The rearrangement uses TRBV5-6 and TRBJ1-1; D ambiguous. V was clipped by 5 bases and J by 4 bases, with 6 bases between them. The germline V gene has CDR1 SGHDT and CDR2 YYEEEE. The CDR3 is made up of 11 amino acids. The CDR3 nucleotides are TGTGCCAGCAGTACTAGCACTGAAGCTTTCTTT. Translating gives CASSTSTEAFF.